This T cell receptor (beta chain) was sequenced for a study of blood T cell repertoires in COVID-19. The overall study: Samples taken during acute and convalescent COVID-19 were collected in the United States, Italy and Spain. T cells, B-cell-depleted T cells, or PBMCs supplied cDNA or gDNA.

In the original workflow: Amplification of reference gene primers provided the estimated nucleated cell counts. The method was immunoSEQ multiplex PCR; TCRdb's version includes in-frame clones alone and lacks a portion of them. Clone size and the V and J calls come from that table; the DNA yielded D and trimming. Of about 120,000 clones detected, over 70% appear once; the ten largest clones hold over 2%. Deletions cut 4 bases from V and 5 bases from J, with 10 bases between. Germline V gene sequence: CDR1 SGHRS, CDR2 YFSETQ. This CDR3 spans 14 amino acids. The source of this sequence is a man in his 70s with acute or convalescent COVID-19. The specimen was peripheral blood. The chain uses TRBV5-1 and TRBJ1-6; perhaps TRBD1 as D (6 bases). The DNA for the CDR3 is TGCGCCAGCAGCGCCGCAGGGGATAATTCACCCCTCCACTTT. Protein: CASSAAGDNSPLHF.